This T cell receptor beta chain was sequenced in a study of blood T cell repertoires in COVID-19 (TCRdb year 2020). In terms of the full investigation: Samples covering the acute and convalescent phases of COVID-19 were provided by collaborators in the United States, Italy and Spain. The material from the prospective study consisted of cDNA or gDNA derived from T cells, B-cell-depleted T cells, or PBMCs. Subjects who had been exposed to COVID-19, were actively infected with it, or had recovered from it provided the deeply sampled blood TCRbeta repertoires that made up the dataset. The repertoires were released in a freely available public database intended as a resource for research on the immune response to SARS-CoV-2. The samples were drawn from the first 160 participants of the ongoing ImmuneRACE study and from some 1,300 subjects provided by 6 global collaborators. Nearly every sample came with metadata listing a de-identified subject ID, COVID-19 status, age in years and sex. Where available, HLA class I and class II types were obtained from metadata supplied by the sample provider rather than from assay-based typing.

Here is what the overall study found, with its caveats: How much clinical and demographic metadata was included differed by source and by participant, and the metadata was provided uncurated.

V is trimmed back by 1 base and J by 7 bases, and the junction contains 7 bases that no gene match accounts for. The CDR3, cysteine through phenylalanine, is 13 amino acids long. The sequence is cut down to CDR3 DNA, 39 bases in frame from base 1. The germline V gene provides CDR1 SQVTM and CDR2 ANQGSEA. The immunoSEQ Assay, a bias-controlled multiplex PCR, was used to amplify TCRbeta CDR3 regions from genomic DNA. The original methods were these. The number of nucleated cells in each sample was estimated from the amplification of reference gene primers within the assay. Sequence reads were collapsed and filtered to measure the absolute abundance of every unique TCRbeta CDR3 rearrangement. For each sample, productive Simpson clonality was calculated as the square root of Simpson's diversity index across productive rearrangements. Drawn from immuneACCESS, this table holds only the in-frame rearrangements with V and J called that TCRdb kept. Clones are partly lost; checked studies trace under half to an unresolved V gene and leave the rest unexplained. V and J calls and clone size follow that table, whereas D and trimming were derived from the DNA. The table for this sample lists roughly 200,000 clones; 80% to 90% of them were counted only once. About 6% of the sample lies in the top ten.

Regarding this clone: What this receptor recognizes is not known. No base qualities exist here, and no much larger clone lies one base off it.

Whole blood was collected in K2EDTA tubes by collaborating institutions according to the institutions' own protocols. For TCRbeta analysis, collaborator samples were shipped as frozen whole blood, as isolated PBMCs, or as DNA extracted from either sample type. Sample: peripheral blood. The sequence derives from a man older than 75 with acute or convalescent COVID-19. The V gene is TRBV29-1 and the J gene is TRBJ2-7, with TRBD2 identical over 7 junction bases. The bases read TGCAGCGTTGAAGTGGTGCGAGCGGGAGAGCAGTACTTC. This encodes CSVEVVRAGEQYF.